A selection of T cell receptor beta chains follows, all from one sample in a study of shared clonotypes between healthy human individuals. The protocol was immunoSEQ multiplex PCR, while the TCRdb copy is restricted to in-frame clones and leaves out a portion. The sample lists about 530,000 clones, over 75% seen once, with roughly an eighth in the top ten. The sample was PBMCs. These TCRs come from a woman between 40 and 55 years old in good health. Some clones in this sample may be carry-over from other donors' samples. Both conserved end residues are part of each CDR3.

V	J	CDR3
TRBV9	TRBJ2-5	CASSAGVQETQYF
TRBV7-2	TRBJ2-2	CASTLVGTSGNTGELFF
TRBV4-1	TRBJ1-4	CASSQDPRGGDEKLFF
TRBV10-3	TRBJ2-7	CAIRVASNEQYF
TRBV18	TRBJ1-4	CASSGSSAELSEKLFF
TRBV11-2	TRBJ1-6	CASSLDPGEHSPLHF
TRBV6-4	TRBJ2-2	CASSPGSTGELFF
TRBV21-1	TRBJ1-1	CASSKPGHTEAFF
TRBV7-9	TRBJ1-1	CASSKQGTEAFF
TRBV6-1	TRBJ2-1	CASSEADGSYNEQFF
TRBV7-2	TRBJ2-1	CASSLQGWEQFF
TRBV28	TRBJ2-5	CASSLVGAETQYF
TRBV28	TRBJ2-1	CASRFSGRASYNEQFF
TRBV29-1	TRBJ2-1	CSVGGGANEQFF
TRBV7-2	TRBJ2-7	CASSLAPTSGTLEQYF
TRBV28	TRBJ1-1	CASSPNGQLNTEAFF
TRBV10-2	TRBJ2-1	CASNRGLAGSNEQFF
TRBV27	TRBJ2-4	CASSRRNEGAQNIQYF
TRBV27	TRBJ2-2	CASSRTWNTGELFF
TRBV11-3	TRBJ2-2	CASSPGHLAGGTGELFF
TRBV15	TRBJ1-4	CATSRKTPGQGGGKLFF
TRBV4-2	TRBJ2-3	CASSLFGTSGRSTDTQYF
TRBV4-3	.	CASSQDYSTEQYF
TRBV27	TRBJ2-1	CASSPVVGEQFF
TRBV4-3	TRBJ2-7	CASSPIMRHEAGSGYEQYF
TRBV28	TRBJ1-1	CASSLRQVGAEAFF
TRBV2	TRBJ1-4	CASSLAGTGGEKLFF
TRBV27	TRBJ2-5	CASSFLSGRETQYF
TRBV5-1	TRBJ1-1	CASSASGGQGFFAEAFF
TRBV28	TRBJ2-1	CASSFPRAGAKRYNEQFF
TRBV2	TRBJ2-2	CASSGHRNTGELFF
TRBV29-1	TRBJ2-3	CSVLGWGYRDRGRFAADTQYF
TRBV13	TRBJ1-5	CASSTSTQGSDQPQHF
TRBV6-1	TRBJ2-1	CASSEKTSGSDEQFF
TRBV9	TRBJ2-6	CASSLGELSGANVLTF
TRBV5-3	TRBJ1-1	CASSTTGDTEAFF
TRBV29-1	TRBJ1-2	CSVEVPGARGYTF
TRBV7-9	TRBJ1-1	CASSLRGQGDTEAFF
TRBV11-2	TRBJ2-7	CASSPTSGSALGQYF
TRBV2	TRBJ1-1	CASSEASEAFF
TRBV15	TRBJ2-7	CATSWRQGQYEQYF
TRBV7-8	TRBJ2-7	CASSSGTGEIEQYF
TRBV11-2	TRBJ1-2	CASSLDGGREYGYTF
TRBV7-3	TRBJ2-5	CASSRNRGGQGETQYF
TRBV29-1	TRBJ2-5	CSVAPQDRGLETQYF
TRBV7-8	.	CASSPRVLTYEQYF
TRBV15	TRBJ1-2	CATSVQVGGADGYTF
TRBV5-5	TRBJ2-1	CASSFFSDPYNEQFF
TRBV6-4	TRBJ2-2	CASSDRAGNTGELFF